This TCR beta chain was obtained from a study of T cell responses to AZD1222 COVID-19 vaccine. Study conclusions and caveats: Only 6 or 7 AZD1222 recipients tested seropositive at baseline.

A remark on this clone: Antigen unknown.

TCRdb keeps only in-frame clones here, not all; method: immunoSEQ multiplex PCR. The table has under 150,000 clones, roughly 90% seen once. Germline CDR1 and CDR2: KGHSH and LQKENI. The V segment lost 5 bases and the J segment 3 bases; nucleotides outside the gene matches: 6. CDR3 size: 14 residues. The chain employs TRBV18 and TRBJ1-1, with TRBD1 matching 7 bases. This sample comprised peripheral blood, obtained on day 0 of AZD1222 vaccination. This receptor was identified in an adult in good health. CDR3 sequence reads: CASSEFQGDTEAFF. The CDR3 DNA is TGTGCCAGCTCAGAGTTTCAGGGGGACACTGAAGCTTTCTTT.